This T cell receptor beta chain was recovered during a study of blood T cells in healthy people across ages. In the study overall: Template-switching capture recovered about one barcoded beta molecule per two T cells.

Caucasian, healthy and from Russia, the donors were aged between about 6 and 90. This CDR3 spans 13 amino acids. V dropped 6 bases and J dropped 2 bases, with 11 bases sitting between them. CDR1 is DFQATT, CDR2 SNEGSKA, per germline (reference sequence). Next came a second PCR, run for about 7 to 12 cycles, which used a sample-barcoded 5' primer along with a J-beta primer mix. Template switching added a 12-random-nucleotide identifier to every cDNA molecule. TCRdb re-derived calls from the 5' RACE reads in MiXCR, one entry per CDR3 protein. The table lists about 1,500,000 distinct CDR3 sequences, roughly 40% of them singletons.

V and J are TRBV20-1 and TRBJ2-1, with D possibly TRBD2 on 6 matching bases. The TCR was taken from a woman younger than 30 in good health. Sequenced material: blood. The CDR3 protein is CSAAGGTYNEQFF. CDR3 bases: TGCAGTGCCGCCGGGGGTACCTACAATGAGCAGTTCTTC.